Listed below are T cell receptor beta chains from one sample, sequenced in a study of cytomegalovirus exposure and HLA in healthy donors. Profiling relied on immunoSEQ multiplex PCR, and the TCRdb table lists in-frame clones only, not all of them. Here the sample spans approximately 110,000 clones, roughly 70% being singletons. The material sequenced was PBMCs. The receptors were sampled from a man aged 35 to 55 in good health and CMV-seropositive. CDR3s include the opening cysteine and the closing phenylalanine or tryptophan. D genes are given only for firm matches. Size values are once, few and many counts, or a class for expanded clones, and some rows have none.

length: 14; D: NA; V: TRBV27; size: NA; J: TRBJ1-5; DNA: TGTGCCAGCAGTTTTGGGCCAGGATATCGGCCCCAGCATTTT; CDR3: CASSFGPGYRPQHF
length: 13; D: TRBD1; V: TRBV2; size: NA; J: TRBJ1-2; DNA: TGTGCCAGTCTACAGGGGGCAGGCTATGGCTACACCTTC; CDR3: CASLQGAGYGYTF
length: 14; D: NA; V: TRBV4-1; size: NA; J: TRBJ1-2; DNA: TGCGCCAGCAGCCAACTAGACAGGTCTCGTGGCTACACCTTC; CDR3: CASSQLDRSRGYTF
length: 13; D: NA; V: TRBV5-1; size: NA; J: TRBJ2-3; DNA: TGCGCCAGCAGCTTGGAGAGTGCAGATACGCAGTATTTT; CDR3: CASSLESADTQYF
length: 13; D: NA; V: TRBV30; size: NA; J: TRBJ1-5; DNA: TGTGCCTGGAGTACTTCAGGGAATCAGCCCCAGCATTTT; CDR3: CAWSTSGNQPQHF
length: 15; D: NA; V: TRBV6-6; size: once; J: TRBJ2-7; DNA: TGTGCCAGCAGTTACTGGACAGACTCATCCTACGAGCAGTACTTC; CDR3: CASSYWTDSSYEQYF
length: 19; D: TRBD1; V: TRBV4-2; size: once; J: TRBJ1-1; DNA: TGTGCCAGCAGCCAAGACCCGACTGGACAGGGGATCATGAACACTGAAGCTTTCTTT; CDR3: CASSQDPTGQGIMNTEAFF
length: 15; D: TRBD2; V: TRBV5-1; size: NA; J: TRBJ2-5; DNA: TGCGCCAGCAGCTTCACCGGGACTAGTGCGGAGACCCAGTACTTC; CDR3: CASSFTGTSAETQYF
length: 16; D: TRBD1; V: TRBV28; size: NA; J: TRBJ1-1; DNA: TGTGCCAGCAGCCCGCAGGGGGGAAGATTGAACACTGAAGCTTTCTTT; CDR3: CASSPQGGRLNTEAFF
length: 13; D: TRBD1; V: TRBV5-4; size: NA; J: TRBJ1-1; DNA: TGTGCCAGCAGCTTAGAATTCAGGGGGCGGGCTTTCTTT; CDR3: CASSLEFRGRAFF
length: 14; D: NA; V: TRBV30; size: NA; J: TRBJ2-7; DNA: TGTGCCTGGAGCTGGCTAGCGTCGAGCTACGAGCAGTACTTC; CDR3: CAWSWLASSYEQYF
length: 16; D: TRBD1; V: TRBV6-5; size: NA; J: TRBJ1-2; DNA: TGTGCCAGCAGTTACCAAAGGACAGGTGGCAACTATGGCTACACCTTC; CDR3: CASSYQRTGGNYGYTF
length: 14; D: NA; V: TRBV30; size: NA; J: TRBJ2-3; DNA: TGTGCCTGGAGTGGTCGGGCGGGCGGGTATACGCAGTATTTT; CDR3: CAWSGRAGGYTQYF
length: 15; D: TRBD2; V: TRBV9; size: few; J: TRBJ2-1; DNA: TGTGCCAGCAGCGTAGTAACAGCGGGAGGTGATGAGCAGTTCTTC; CDR3: CASSVVTAGGDEQFF
length: 12; D: NA; V: TRBV30; size: few; J: TRBJ1-1; DNA: TGTGCCTGGAGGCGCCAGGGCACTGAAGCTTTCTTT; CDR3: CAWRRQGTEAFF
length: 16; D: TRBD1; V: TRBV5-1; size: NA; J: TRBJ2-3; DNA: TGCGCCAGCACCGAGACTCAGGGGGCTAGCACAGATACGCAGTATTTT; CDR3: CASTETQGASTDTQYF
length: 17; D: TRBD2; V: TRBV14; size: NA; J: TRBJ2-7; DNA: TGTGCCAGCAGCCCCGGGACTAGCGGGACCCCTTACTACGAGCAGTACTTC; CDR3: CASSPGTSGTPYYEQYF
length: 15; D: NA; V: TRBV2; size: NA; J: TRBJ1-5; DNA: TGTGCCAGCAGTGGTCCAATCGGTAGCAATCAGCCCCAGCATTTT; CDR3: CASSGPIGSNQPQHF
length: 14; D: NA; V: TRBV2; size: few; J: TRBJ1-5; DNA: TGTGCCAGCAGTGAATATGGGACACTCGGGCCCCAGCATTTT; CDR3: CASSEYGTLGPQHF
length: 14; D: NA; V: TRBV30; size: NA; J: TRBJ1-3; DNA: TGTGCCTGGAGTGCCGGGACTGCCGGAAACACCATATATTTT; CDR3: CAWSAGTAGNTIYF
length: 14; D: NA; V: TRBV11-2; size: NA; J: TRBJ1-3; DNA: TGTGCCAGCAGCTTCGGGTCTACTGGAAACACCATATATTTT; CDR3: CASSFGSTGNTIYF
length: 13; D: NA; V: TRBV6-5; size: NA; J: TRBJ1-1; DNA: TGTGCCAGCAGCTGGGCCCTCAAAACTGAAGCTTTCTTT; CDR3: CASSWALKTEAFF
length: 17; D: NA; V: TRBV2; size: NA; J: TRBJ2-4; DNA: TGTGCCAGCAGTGATGTGGGACACGGGTCCGCCAAAAACATTCAGTACTTC; CDR3: CASSDVGHGSAKNIQYF
length: 14; D: TRBD2; V: TRBV5-1; size: NA; J: TRBJ2-1; DNA: TGCGCCAGCAGCGAAGCGGGAGAAGTGGATGAGCAGTTCTTC; CDR3: CASSEAGEVDEQFF
length: 15; D: NA; V: TRBV27; size: NA; J: TRBJ2-3; DNA: TGTGCCAGCAGTTTAGGTACAAGCAGGGAAAATACGCAGTATTTT; CDR3: CASSLGTSRENTQYF
length: 13; D: NA; V: TRBV5-5; size: NA; J: TRBJ1-1; DNA: TGTGCCAGCAGCGTCGACAGAGATACTGAAGCTTTCTTT; CDR3: CASSVDRDTEAFF
length: 14; D: TRBD1; V: TRBV27; size: NA; J: TRBJ1-2; DNA: TGTGCCAGCAGTCCTCGACAGGGGGACTATGGCTACACCTTC; CDR3: CASSPRQGDYGYTF
length: 15; D: TRBD2; V: TRBV30; size: NA; J: TRBJ2-1; DNA: TGTGCCTGGAGTAACGGGGCGGGAGGGCCGAGTGAGCAGTTCTTC; CDR3: CAWSNGAGGPSEQFF
length: 14; D: NA; V: TRBV18; size: NA; J: TRBJ1-1; DNA: TGTGCCAGCTCACCCATACATCCGAACACTGAAGCTTTCTTT; CDR3: CASSPIHPNTEAFF
length: 16; D: TRBD1; V: TRBV7-9; size: NA; J: TRBJ2-7; DNA: TGTGCCAGCAGCGCGTGGAATCGCAGGGGGATCTACGAGCAGTACTTC; CDR3: CASSAWNRRGIYEQYF
length: 20; D: NA; V: TRBV19; size: NA; J: TRBJ1-5; DNA: TGTGCCAGTAGTAGGAGGGGGGGAACCGGGGCCGGGATATCGGATCAGCCCCAGCATTTT; CDR3: CASSRRGGTGAGISDQPQHF
length: 14; D: NA; V: TRBV7-9; size: NA; J: TRBJ2-1; DNA: TGTGCCAGCAGCCCGGGACTCACATACAATGAGCAGTTCTTC; CDR3: CASSPGLTYNEQFF
length: 15; D: NA; V: TRBV2; size: NA; J: TRBJ2-3; DNA: TGTGCCAGCAGTGGGATAGGGGGAGAAGTAGATACGCAGTATTTT; CDR3: CASSGIGGEVDTQYF
length: 15; D: TRBD2; V: TRBV5-4; size: NA; J: TRBJ2-2; DNA: TGTGCCAGCAGCTTGCGGGAGGGCCACACCGGGGAGCTGTTTTTT; CDR3: CASSLREGHTGELFF
length: 14; D: TRBD1; V: TRBV5-1; size: once; J: TRBJ2-3; DNA: TGCGCCAGCAGCCCGGGACAGGGCTCAGATACGCAGTATTTT; CDR3: CASSPGQGSDTQYF
length: 13; D: NA; V: TRBV30; size: NA; J: TRBJ2-5; DNA: TGTGCCTGGAGTTTCCCAGGGAAAGAGACCCAGTACTTC; CDR3: CAWSFPGKETQYF
length: 14; D: NA; V: TRBV5-4; size: NA; J: TRBJ1-1; DNA: TGTGCCAGCAGCGCCTCAGGGGTAGGCACTGAAGCTTTCTTT; CDR3: CASSASGVGTEAFF
length: 17; D: TRBD2; V: TRBV7-3; size: NA; J: TRBJ2-7; DNA: TGTGCCAGCAGCCCCTCGGGGGGACTAGCGGGAGTTGGCGAGCAGTACTTC; CDR3: CASSPSGGLAGVGEQYF
length: 14; D: NA; V: TRBV25-1; size: NA; J: TRBJ1-1; DNA: TGTGCCAGCAGTGCCCGTGGGGGCGCGGGTGAAGCTTTCTTT; CDR3: CASSARGGAGEAFF
length: 14; D: TRBD2; V: TRBV14; size: NA; J: TRBJ2-7; DNA: TGTGCCAGCAGCTTTTCAGCGGGAACCCTCGAGCAGTACTTC; CDR3: CASSFSAGTLEQYF
length: 13; D: NA; V: TRBV28; size: NA; J: TRBJ1-2; DNA: TGTGCCAGCAGTTTAAGCGGGACCTATGGCTACACCTTC; CDR3: CASSLSGTYGYTF
length: 12; D: NA; V: TRBV2; size: few; J: TRBJ1-4; DNA: TGTGCCAGCAGTGAGCAGAGGGAAAAACTGTTTTTT; CDR3: CASSEQREKLFF
length: 14; D: NA; V: TRBV28; size: NA; J: TRBJ1-1; DNA: TGTGCCAGCAGTTTCAGAATTCGGGGATACGAAGCTTTCTTT; CDR3: CASSFRIRGYEAFF
length: 14; D: NA; V: TRBV29-1; size: few; J: TRBJ1-4; DNA: TGCAGCGCTAGGACGGGGGGGAACATAGAAAAACTGTTTTTT; CDR3: CSARTGGNIEKLFF
length: 15; D: TRBD1; V: TRBV5-6; size: NA; J: TRBJ2-1; DNA: TGTGCCAGCACCCGAACCGGGACAGTTAGGGATGAGCAGTTCTTC; CDR3: CASTRTGTVRDEQFF
length: 14; D: NA; V: TRBV19; size: NA; J: TRBJ2-2; DNA: TGTGCCAGTAGTATTGTTGAGGGCACCGGGGAGCTGTTTTTT; CDR3: CASSIVEGTGELFF
length: 14; D: NA; V: TRBV5-6; size: NA; J: TRBJ2-7; DNA: TGTGCCAGCAGCTTCTTTTCGGTACCCTACGAGCAGTACTTC; CDR3: CASSFFSVPYEQYF
length: 15; D: NA; V: TRBV7-2; size: NA; J: TRBJ2-5; DNA: TGTGCCAGCAGCTTTCCTGCAGGGGGGAGTGAGACCCAGTACTTC; CDR3: CASSFPAGGSETQYF
length: 13; D: TRBD1; V: TRBV2; size: many; J: TRBJ1-1; DNA: TGTGCCAGCAACATTGGGACAGGGTTGGAAGCTTTCTTT; CDR3: CASNIGTGLEAFF
length: 16; D: NA; V: TRBV7-9; size: NA; J: TRBJ2-6; DNA: TGTGCCAGCAGCTTAGTAGTGAGCTCTGGGGCCAACGTCCTGACTTTC; CDR3: CASSLVVSSGANVLTF
length: 16; D: NA; V: TRBV5-6; size: NA; J: TRBJ2-7; DNA: TGTGCCAGCAGCTTGTTGTCGGTAGGTAGCGCCTACGAGCAGTACTTC; CDR3: CASSLLSVGSAYEQYF
length: 15; D: TRBD1; V: TRBV6-5; size: NA; J: TRBJ2-3; DNA: TGTGCCAGCAAAGGTAGACAGGGGCTCACAGATACGCAGTATTTT; CDR3: CASKGRQGLTDTQYF
length: 15; D: TRBD1; V: TRBV9; size: NA; J: TRBJ2-6; DNA: TGTGCCAGCAGCCCCTCGACAGGGATGGCCAACGTCCTGACTTTC; CDR3: CASSPSTGMANVLTF
length: 17; D: TRBD1; V: TRBV9; size: NA; J: TRBJ2-6; DNA: TGTGCCAGCAGCGTGGGGACAGAGTTCTCTGGGGCCAACGTCCTGACTTTC; CDR3: CASSVGTEFSGANVLTF
length: 13; D: NA; V: TRBV7-7; size: NA; J: TRBJ2-1; DNA: TGTGCCAGCAGCTTTACTATCTACAATGAGCAGTTCTTC; CDR3: CASSFTIYNEQFF
length: 18; D: TRBD1; V: TRBV29-1; size: NA; J: TRBJ1-5; DNA: TGCAGCGTGACCACGGGACAGGGGGTCGGGTCAGACAATCAGCCCCAGCATTTT; CDR3: CSVTTGQGVGSDNQPQHF
length: 14; D: TRBD1; V: TRBV28; size: NA; J: TRBJ2-5; DNA: TGTGCCAGCAGTAGCAGACAGGGTCGCGAGACCCAGTACTTC; CDR3: CASSSRQGRETQYF
length: 13; D: NA; V: TRBV5-1; size: few; J: TRBJ1-2; DNA: TGCGCCAGCAGCTCACAGGGTACGGATGGCTACACCTTC; CDR3: CASSSQGTDGYTF
length: 14; D: NA; V: TRBV5-1; size: NA; J: TRBJ2-3; DNA: TGCGCCAGCAGCTTGGCACAGGCCACAGATACGCAGTATTTT; CDR3: CASSLAQATDTQYF
length: 15; D: TRBD2; V: TRBV5-4; size: NA; J: TRBJ2-7; DNA: TGTGCCAGCAGCTTGGTTAGCGGGAGTACCTACGAGCAGTACTTC; CDR3: CASSLVSGSTYEQYF